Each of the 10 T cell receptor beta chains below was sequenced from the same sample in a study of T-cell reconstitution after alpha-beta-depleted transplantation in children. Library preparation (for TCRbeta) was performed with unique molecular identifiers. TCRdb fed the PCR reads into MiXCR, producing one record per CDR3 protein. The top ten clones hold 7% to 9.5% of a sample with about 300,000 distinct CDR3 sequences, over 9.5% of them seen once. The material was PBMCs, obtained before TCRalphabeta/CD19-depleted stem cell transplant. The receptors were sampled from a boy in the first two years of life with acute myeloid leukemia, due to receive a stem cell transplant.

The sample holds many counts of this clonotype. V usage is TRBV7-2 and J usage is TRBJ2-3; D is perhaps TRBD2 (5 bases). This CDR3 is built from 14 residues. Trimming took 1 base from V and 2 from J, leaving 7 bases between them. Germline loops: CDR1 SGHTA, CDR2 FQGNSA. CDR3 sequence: CASSLEAATDTQYF. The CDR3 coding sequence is TGTGCCAGCAGCTTAGAAGCGGCCACAGATACGCAGTATTTT.

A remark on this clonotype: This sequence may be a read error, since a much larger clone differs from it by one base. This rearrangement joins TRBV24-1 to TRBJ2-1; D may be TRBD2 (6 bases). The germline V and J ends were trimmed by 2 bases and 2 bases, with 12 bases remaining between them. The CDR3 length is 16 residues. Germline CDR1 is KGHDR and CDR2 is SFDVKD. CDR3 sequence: CATSDSRRETYNEQFF. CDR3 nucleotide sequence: TGTGCCACCAGTGATTCCAGGAGGGAGACCTACAATGAGCAGTTCTTC.

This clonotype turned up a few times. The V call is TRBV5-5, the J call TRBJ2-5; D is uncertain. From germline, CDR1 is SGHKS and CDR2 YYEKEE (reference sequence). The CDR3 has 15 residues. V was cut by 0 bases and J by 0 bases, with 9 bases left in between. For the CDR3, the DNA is TGTGCCAGCAGCTTGGGTTCGGCTAACCAAGAGACCCAGTACTTC. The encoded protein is CASSLGSANQETQYF. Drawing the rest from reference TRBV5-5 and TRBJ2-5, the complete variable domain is DAGVTQSPTHLIKTRGQQVTLRCSPISGHKSVSWYQQVLGQGPQFIFQYYEKEERGRGNFPDRFSARQFPNYSSELNVNALLLGDSALYLCASSLGSANQETQYFGPGTRLLVL.

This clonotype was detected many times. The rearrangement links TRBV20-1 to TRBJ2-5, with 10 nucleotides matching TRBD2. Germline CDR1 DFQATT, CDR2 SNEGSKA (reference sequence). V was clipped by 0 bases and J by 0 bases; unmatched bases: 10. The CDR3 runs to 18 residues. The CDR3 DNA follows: TGCAGTGCTAGAGATCTTGGTAGCGGGGGGCGGTACCAAGAGACCCAGTACTTC. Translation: CSARDLGSGGRYQETQYF.

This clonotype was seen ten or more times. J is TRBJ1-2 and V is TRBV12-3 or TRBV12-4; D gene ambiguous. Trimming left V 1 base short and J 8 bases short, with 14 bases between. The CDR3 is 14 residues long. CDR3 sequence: CASSLGGPIRGYTF. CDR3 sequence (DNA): TGTGCCAGCAGTTTAGGCGGCCCGATCCGGGGCTACACCTTC.

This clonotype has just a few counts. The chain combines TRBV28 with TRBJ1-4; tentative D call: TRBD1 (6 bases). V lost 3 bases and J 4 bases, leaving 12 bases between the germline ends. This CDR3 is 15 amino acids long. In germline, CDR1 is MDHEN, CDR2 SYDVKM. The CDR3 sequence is CASSFFTGHNEKLFF. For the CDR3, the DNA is TGTGCCAGCAGTTTCTTCACAGGGCATAATGAAAAACTGTTTTTT. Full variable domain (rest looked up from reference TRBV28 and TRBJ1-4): DVKVTQSSRYLVKRTGEKVFLECVQDMDHENMFWYRQDPGLGLRLIYFSYDVKMKEKGDIPEGYSVSREKKERFSLILESASTNQTSMYLCASSFFTGHNEKLFFGSGTQLSVL.

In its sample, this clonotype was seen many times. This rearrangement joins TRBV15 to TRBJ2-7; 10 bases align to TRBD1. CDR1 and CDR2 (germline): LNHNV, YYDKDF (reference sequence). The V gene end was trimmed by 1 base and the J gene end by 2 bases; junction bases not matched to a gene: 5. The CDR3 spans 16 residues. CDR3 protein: CATSRGYGTGAYEQYF. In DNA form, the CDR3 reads TGTGCCACCAGCAGAGGGTATGGGACAGGGGCCTACGAGCAGTACTTC.

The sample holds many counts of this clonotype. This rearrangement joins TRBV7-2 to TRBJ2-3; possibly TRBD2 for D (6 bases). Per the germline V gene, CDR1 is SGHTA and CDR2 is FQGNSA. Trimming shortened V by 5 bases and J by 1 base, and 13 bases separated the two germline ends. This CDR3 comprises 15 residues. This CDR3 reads CASSKQASGTDTQYF. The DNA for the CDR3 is TGTGCCAGCAGCAAACAGGCTAGCGGCACAGATACGCAGTATTTT.

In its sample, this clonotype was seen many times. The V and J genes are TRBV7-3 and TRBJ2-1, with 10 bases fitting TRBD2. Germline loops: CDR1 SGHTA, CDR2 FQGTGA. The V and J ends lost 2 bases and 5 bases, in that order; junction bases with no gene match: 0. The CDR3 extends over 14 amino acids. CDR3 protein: CASSLLAGDNEQFF. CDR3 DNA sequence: TGTGCCAGCAGCTTACTAGCGGGGGACAATGAGCAGTTCTTC.

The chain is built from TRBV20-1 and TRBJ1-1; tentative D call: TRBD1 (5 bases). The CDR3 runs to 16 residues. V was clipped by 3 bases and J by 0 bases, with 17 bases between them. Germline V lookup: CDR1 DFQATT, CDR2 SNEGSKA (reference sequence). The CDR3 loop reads CSASALWGRMNTEAFF. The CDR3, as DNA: TGCAGTGCTAGCGCCCTCTGGGGCAGGATGAACACTGAAGCTTTCTTT.